This T cell receptor beta chain derives from a study of cytomegalovirus exposure and HLA in healthy donors. Of note for this clone: Antigen: not known.

Primers for the PCR totalled 60 Vbeta and 13 Jbeta. Produced via immunoSEQ multiplex PCR; TCRdb's table is partial and in-frame only. Here the sample spans about 150,000 clones, around 80% being singletons. Study outcomes and limitations: A highly shared variant cluster was judged a likely technical artifact. In a later analysis, about 17,000 TCR beta sequences were associated with HLA alleles at 0.05 false discovery rate. It was in a later analysis that TCR association rates were seen to vary by HLA locus, highest for DRB1 and lowest for HLA-C.

The germline CDR1 and CDR2 sequences are SGHRS and YFSETQ. V lost 1 base and J lost 9; bases outside the gene matches: 8. This CDR3 comprises 16 residues. The TCR sequence derives from a woman in her thirties or forties in good health and CMV-seropositive. Sequenced: PBMCs. The genes are TRBV5-1 and TRBJ2-1, with 12 bases matching TRBD2. In DNA, the CDR3 is TGCGCCAGCAGCTTGTCCCCGACTAGCGGGGGTGGTGAGCAGTTCTTC. Translated: CASSLSPTSGGGEQFF.